The 19 T cell receptor beta chains below come from one sample, sequenced in a study of OX40 agonist ivuxolimab in advanced cancers. The protocol was immunoSEQ multiplex PCR, while the TCRdb copy is restricted to in-frame clones and leaves out a portion. The sample carries 50,000 or so clones, roughly 88% recorded once. This specimen was CD4+ or CD8+ T cells sorted from blood, taken in a trial of the OX40 agonist ivuxolimab. The source of these receptors is an adult with an advanced solid tumor such as melanoma, head and neck, liver or kidney cancer.

This chain connects TRBV5-6 to TRBJ2-3, with D unclear. This CDR3 spans 13 amino acids. Germline CDR1 is SGHDT and CDR2 is YYEEEE. V was trimmed by 0 bases and J by 10 bases, leaving 12 bases between them. CDR3 nucleotide sequence: TGTGCCAGCAGCTTGGTGCAAGGTTGGGCGCAGTATTTT. Amino acid sequence: CASSLVQGWAQYF.

The chain is built from TRBV18 and TRBJ2-1; tentatively, D is TRBD1 or TRBD2 (5 bases each). V was clipped by 1 base and J by 6 bases, with 10 bases between them. Germline CDR1 KGHSH, CDR2 LQKENI. CDR3 size: 14 residues. CDR3 loop: CASSPQGPANEQFF. The CDR3 DNA sequence: TGTGCCAGCTCACCACAGGGACCGGCCAATGAGCAGTTCTTC.

CDR3 protein: CAISGPLKSDEQFF. As DNA, the CDR3 is TGTGCCATCAGTGGGCCCCTAAAATCGGATGAGCAGTTCTTC. The chain uses TRBV10-3 and TRBJ2-1; D not certain. Looked up from germline, CDR1 is ENHRY and CDR2 is SYGVKD. The CDR3 extends over 14 amino acids. With 4 bases removed from V and 8 bases from J, the gap between germline ends came to 15 bases.

V gene TRBV2 combines with J gene TRBJ2-2; possibly TRBD1 for D (6 bases). The germline V gene encodes CDR1 SNHLY and CDR2 FYNNEI. Trimming pared 5 bases from V and 6 bases from J, leaving 13 bases between. The CDR3 covers 14 residues. This CDR3 reads CASSTSGVPGELFF. Written as DNA, the CDR3 is TGTGCCAGCAGTACGTCAGGGGTTCCCGGGGAGCTGTTTTTT.

The CDR3 loop is CASSVRTGELFF. The DNA of the CDR3 is TGTGCCAGCAGTGTTAGGACCGGGGAGCTGTTTTTT. This sequence joins TRBV2 and TRBJ2-2, with no clear D. V gave up 4 bases and J gave up 5 bases, with 5 bases separating them. The CDR3 sequence is 12 residues long. Germline CDR1 reads SNHLY; CDR2 reads FYNNEI.

J is TRBJ2-7 and V is TRBV4-1; the match to TRBD1 covers 7 bases. The CDR3 runs to 15 residues. Trimming at V came to 2 bases and at J to 2 bases, leaving 6 bases not matched to a gene. Germline values: CDR1 MGHRA, CDR2 YSYEKL. This chain's CDR3 is CASSQSGTAAYEQYF. CDR3 nucleotides: TGCGCCAGCAGCCAATCCGGGACAGCAGCCTACGAGCAGTACTTC.

With regard to this clone: Other nucleotide sequences in the sample specify the same CDR3. The V gene is TRBV7-3, the J gene TRBJ2-3; D is perhaps TRBD2 (6 bases). Trimming stripped 2 bases from V and 0 bases from J, with 12 bases between. Germline V gene lookup returns CDR1 SGHTA and CDR2 FQGTGA. There are 16 residues in the CDR3. The CDR3 protein is CASSLSVAESTDTQYF. In nucleotides, the CDR3 is TGTGCCAGCAGCTTATCGGTAGCGGAAAGCACAGATACGCAGTATTTT.

The gene calls are TRBV7-6 and TRBJ1-5, with D possibly matching TRBD1 (6 bases). This CDR3 has 15 amino acids. Trimming stripped 1 base from V and 7 bases from J, with 14 bases between. Germline V gene lookup returns CDR1 SGHVS and CDR2 FNYEAQ. DNA of the CDR3: TGTGCCAGCAGCTTAGGGCCAGGGGAAGGCCAGCCCCAGCATTTT. Protein: CASSLGPGEGQPQHF.

This clone has a single count. This chain joins TRBV18 and TRBJ1-3, with TRBD1 as a possible D gene (5 bases). The CDR3 length is 15 residues. The germline CDR1 and CDR2 sequences are KGHSH and LQKENI. Trimming pared 4 bases from V and 1 base from J, leaving 11 bases between. CDR3 loop: CASSLAGTSGNTIYF. As DNA, the CDR3 is TGTGCCAGCTCACTCGCTGGGACTTCTGGAAACACCATATATTTT.

This chain links TRBV11-3 with TRBJ2-1; D is possibly TRBD1 (6 bases). Germline assignment: CDR1 SGHNT and CDR2 YENEEA. The V end lost 0 bases, the J end lost 8 bases, and 11 bases lay between the germline ends. This CDR3 has 14 amino acids. The CDR3 DNA sequence: TGTGCCAGCAGCTTAGAAGGACAGTCCCATGAGCAGTTCTTC. Protein sequence: CASSLEGQSHEQFF.

The V call is TRBV5-1, the J call TRBJ2-7; D is possibly TRBD1 (6 bases). The length of the CDR3 is 14 residues. Trimming pared 3 bases from V and 7 bases from J, leaving 17 bases between. Germline assignment: CDR1 SGHRS and CDR2 YFSETQ. CDR3 residues: CASSSEGVAGEQYF. The DNA for the CDR3 is TGCGCCAGCAGCTCTGAGGGGGTAGCAGGGGAGCAGTACTTC.

The chain carries TRBV28 and TRBJ1-2; D unresolved. V was clipped by 2 bases and J by 5 bases, with 6 bases between them. CDR3 length equals 12 residues. The germline V gene has CDR1 MDHEN and CDR2 SYDVKM. Here the CDR3 reads CASSLQAYGYTF. The CDR3 DNA reads TGTGCCAGCAGTTTACAGGCGTATGGCTACACCTTC.

V gene TRBV7-2 combines with J gene TRBJ2-3; D not certain. This CDR3 is built from 14 residues. The germline V gene has CDR1 SGHTA and CDR2 FQGNSA. V lost 2 bases and J 4 bases, leaving 10 bases between the germline ends. CDR3 region: CASSLRVSPDTQYF. The CDR3 region has the DNA TGTGCCAGCAGCTTACGCGTTTCTCCAGATACGCAGTATTTT.

In regard to this clone: At one boundary the junction diverges from the germline segment, which might be a read error. This chain links TRBV7-7 with TRBJ2-1, with D perhaps matching TRBD1 (6 bases). CDR3 length equals 13 residues. Germline V gene lookup returns CDR1 SSHAT and CDR2 FNYEAQ (reference sequence). CDR3 nucleotide sequence: TGTGCTAGCAGCGCGAACAGGGATAATGAGCAGTTCTTC. Protein sequence: CASSANRDNEQFF.

The V call is TRBV15, the J call TRBJ2-1; 11 bases are shared with TRBD2. Trimming took 1 base from V and 10 from J; bases not matched to a gene: 3. Germline CDR1 LNHNV, CDR2 YYDKDF (reference sequence). This CDR3 region has 14 residues. The CDR3 coding sequence is TGTGCCACCAGCAGAGGGCTAGCGGGAGGAGAGCAGTTCTTC. It encodes CATSRGLAGGEQFF. The full variable domain, its missing parts supplied by reference TRBV15 and TRBJ2-1, is DAMVIQNPRYQVTQFGKPVTLSCSQTLNHNVMYWYQQKSSQAPKLLFHYYDKDFNNEADTPDNFQSRRPNTSFCFLDIRSPGLGDTAMYLCATSRGLAGGEQFFGPGTRLTVL.

Remarks on this clone: It is unclear where the CDR3 begins or ends on the DNA, so no DNA is shown, and the CDR3 is as TCRdb lists it. The chain has TRBV21-1 and TRBJ2-3; the DNA was not compared with TRBD2, the D call given in the table. TRBV21-1 is marked as a pseudogene. The CDR3 region is 18 residues in length, termini included. The CDR3 loop reads CASSKVGDGAGPLDTQYF.

This chain joins TRBV6-6 and TRBJ2-7, with 11 bases lining up with TRBD1. CDR3 length: 14 residues. Germline loops: CDR1 MNHNY, CDR2 SVGAGI (reference sequence). The J segment lost 2 bases and the V segment lost 6 bases, leaving 3 bases of the junction unmatched. The CDR3 spells CASSTGQGAYEQYF. Here the CDR3 DNA reads TGTGCCAGCAGCACGGGACAGGGGGCCTACGAGCAGTACTTC.

This sequence joins TRBV10-3 and TRBJ2-3; 8 bases are a match to TRBD1. Germline CDR1 and CDR2: ENHRY and SYGVKD. The CDR3 has 14 amino acids. Trimming at V came to 6 bases and at J to 3 bases, leaving 5 bases not matched to a gene. CDR3 in amino acids: CAIRGTGGTDTQYF. The CDR3, as DNA: TGTGCCATCAGAGGGACAGGAGGGACAGATACGCAGTATTTT.

The V gene is TRBV11-3, the J gene TRBJ2-5; the D gene is possibly TRBD2 (5 bases). Trimming pared 5 bases from V and 0 bases from J, leaving 7 bases between. Germline CDR1 reads SGHNT; CDR2 reads YENEEA. The CDR3 sequence is 13 residues long. The CDR3 spells CASSAGNQETQYF. The CDR3 DNA sequence: TGTGCCAGCAGCGCCGGGAACCAAGAGACCCAGTACTTC.